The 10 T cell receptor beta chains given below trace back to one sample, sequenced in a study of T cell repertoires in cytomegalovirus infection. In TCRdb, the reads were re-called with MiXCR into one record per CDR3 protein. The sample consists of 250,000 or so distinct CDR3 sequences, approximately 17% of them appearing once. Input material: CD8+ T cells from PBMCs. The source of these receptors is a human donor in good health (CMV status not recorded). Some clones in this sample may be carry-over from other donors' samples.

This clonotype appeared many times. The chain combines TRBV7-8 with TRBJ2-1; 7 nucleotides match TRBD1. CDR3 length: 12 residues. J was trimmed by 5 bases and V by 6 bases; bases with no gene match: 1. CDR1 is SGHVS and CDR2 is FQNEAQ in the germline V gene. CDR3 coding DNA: TGTGCCAGCAGTGGACAGGACAATGAGCAGTTCTTC. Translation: CASSGQDNEQFF.

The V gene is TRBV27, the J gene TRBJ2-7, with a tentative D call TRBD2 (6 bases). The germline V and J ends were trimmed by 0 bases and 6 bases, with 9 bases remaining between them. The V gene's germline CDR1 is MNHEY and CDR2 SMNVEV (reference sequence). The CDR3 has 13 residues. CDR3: CASSLSDGGEQYF. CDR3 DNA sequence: TGTGCCAGCAGTTTATCCGACGGGGGCGAGCAGTACTTC.

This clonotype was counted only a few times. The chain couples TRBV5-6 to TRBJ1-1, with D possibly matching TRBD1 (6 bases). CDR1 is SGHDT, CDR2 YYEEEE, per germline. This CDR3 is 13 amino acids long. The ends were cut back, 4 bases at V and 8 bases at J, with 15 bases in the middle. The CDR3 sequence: CASSAQGSLEAFF. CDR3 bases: TGTGCCAGCAGCGCCCAGGGGTCTCTCGAAGCTTTCTTT.

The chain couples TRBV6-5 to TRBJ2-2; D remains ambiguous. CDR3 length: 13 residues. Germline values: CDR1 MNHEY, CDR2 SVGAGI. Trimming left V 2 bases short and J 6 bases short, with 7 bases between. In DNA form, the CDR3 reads TGTGCCAGCAGTTACCAGGCGGCCGGGGAGCTGTTTTTT. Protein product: CASSYQAAGELFF.

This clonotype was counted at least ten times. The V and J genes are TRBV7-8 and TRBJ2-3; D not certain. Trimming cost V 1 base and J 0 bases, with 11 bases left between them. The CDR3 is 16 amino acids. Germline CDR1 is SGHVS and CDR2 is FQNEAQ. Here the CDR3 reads CASSLDPITSTDTQYF. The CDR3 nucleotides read TGTGCCAGCAGCTTAGATCCGATCACTAGCACAGATACGCAGTATTTT.

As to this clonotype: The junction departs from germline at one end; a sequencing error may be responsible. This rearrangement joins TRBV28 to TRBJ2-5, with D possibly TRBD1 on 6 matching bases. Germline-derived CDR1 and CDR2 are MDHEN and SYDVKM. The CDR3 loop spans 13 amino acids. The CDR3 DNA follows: TGTGCCAGCAGTCATAACAGGGAAGGGACCCGGTACTTC. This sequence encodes CASSHNREGTRYF.

DNA of the CDR3: TGCGCCAGCAGCTTGGAACGTCCCGGCGACACTGAAGCTTTCTTT. Its translation is CASSLERPGDTEAFF. The chain links TRBV5-1 to TRBJ1-1; D unresolved. V was trimmed by 0 bases and J by 3 bases, leaving 12 bases between them. This CDR3 is 15 amino acids long. The germline V gene encodes CDR1 SGHRS and CDR2 YFSETQ.

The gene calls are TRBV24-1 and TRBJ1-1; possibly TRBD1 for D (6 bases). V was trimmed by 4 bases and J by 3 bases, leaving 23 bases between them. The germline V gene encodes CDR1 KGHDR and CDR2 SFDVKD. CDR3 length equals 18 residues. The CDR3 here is CATSDLRTGGARHTEAFF. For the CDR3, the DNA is TGTGCCACCAGTGACCTGCGCACCGGGGGCGCCAGGCACACTGAAGCTTTCTTT.

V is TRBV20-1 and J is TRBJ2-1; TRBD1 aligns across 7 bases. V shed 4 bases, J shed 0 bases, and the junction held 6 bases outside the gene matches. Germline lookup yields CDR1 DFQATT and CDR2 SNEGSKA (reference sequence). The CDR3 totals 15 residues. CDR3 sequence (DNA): TGCAGTGCTATACGACAGGGCCTCTCCTACAATGAGCAGTTCTTC. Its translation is CSAIRQGLSYNEQFF.

The CDR3 region is CASSFWASATSSYEQYF. The CDR3 DNA is TGTGCCAGCAGCTTCTGGGCAAGCGCTACGAGCTCCTACGAGCAGTACTTC. V usage is TRBV7-4 and J usage is TRBJ2-7; D is unclear. The CDR3 length is 17 residues. The V and J ends lost 3 bases and 0 bases respectively, with 18 bases between them. Germline CDR1 and CDR2: SGHVT and SQSDAQ.